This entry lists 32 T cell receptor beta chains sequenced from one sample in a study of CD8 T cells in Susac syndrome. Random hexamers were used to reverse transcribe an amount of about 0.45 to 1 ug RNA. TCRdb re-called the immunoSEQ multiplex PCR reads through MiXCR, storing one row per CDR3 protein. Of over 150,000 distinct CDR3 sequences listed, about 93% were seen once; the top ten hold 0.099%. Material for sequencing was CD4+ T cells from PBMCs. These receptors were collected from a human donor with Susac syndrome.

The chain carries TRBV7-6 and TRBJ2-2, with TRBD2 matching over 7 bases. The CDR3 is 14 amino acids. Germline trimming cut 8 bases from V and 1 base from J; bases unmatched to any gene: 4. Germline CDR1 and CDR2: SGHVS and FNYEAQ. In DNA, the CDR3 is TGTGCCAGCGTAGCGGGTATGAACACCGGGGAGCTGTTTTTT. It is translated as CASVAGMNTGELFF.

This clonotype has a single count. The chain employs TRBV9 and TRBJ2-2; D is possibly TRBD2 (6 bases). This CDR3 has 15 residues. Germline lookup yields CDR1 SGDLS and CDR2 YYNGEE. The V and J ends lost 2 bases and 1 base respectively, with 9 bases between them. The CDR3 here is CASSVLGGNTGELFF. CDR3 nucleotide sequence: TGTGCCAGCAGCGTGCTCGGGGGGAACACCGGGGAGCTGTTTTTT. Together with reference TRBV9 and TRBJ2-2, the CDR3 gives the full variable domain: DSGVTQTPKHLITATGQRVTLRCSPRSGDLSVYWYQQSLDQGLQFLIQYYNGEERAKGNILERFSAQQFPDLHSELNLSSLELGDSALYFCASSVLGGNTGELFFGEGSRLTVL.

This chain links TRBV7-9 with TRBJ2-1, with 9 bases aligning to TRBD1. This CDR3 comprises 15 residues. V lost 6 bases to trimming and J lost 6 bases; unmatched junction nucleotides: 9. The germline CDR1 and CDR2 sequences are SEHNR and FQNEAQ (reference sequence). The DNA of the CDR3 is TGTGCCAGCAGGCCTCCGGGACAGGGAATCAATGAGCAGTTCTTC. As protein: CASRPPGQGINEQFF.

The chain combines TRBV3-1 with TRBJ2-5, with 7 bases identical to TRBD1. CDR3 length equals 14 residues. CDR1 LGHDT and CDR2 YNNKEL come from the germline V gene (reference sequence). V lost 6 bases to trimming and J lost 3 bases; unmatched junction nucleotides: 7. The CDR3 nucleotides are TGTGCCAGCAGTCGACAGGGTAATAAAGAGACCCAGTACTTC. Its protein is CASSRQGNKETQYF.

As DNA, the CDR3 is TGTGCCAGCAGCCTGGACAGGGTTGTGAACACTGAAGCTTTCTTT. It specifies CASSLDRVVNTEAFF. This chain uses TRBV7-2 with TRBJ1-1; the match to TRBD1 covers 8 bases. Germline CDR1 and CDR2: SGHTA and FQGNSA. Trimming removed 5 bases from V and 0 bases from J; junction bases left unmatched: 5. The CDR3 contains 15 residues.

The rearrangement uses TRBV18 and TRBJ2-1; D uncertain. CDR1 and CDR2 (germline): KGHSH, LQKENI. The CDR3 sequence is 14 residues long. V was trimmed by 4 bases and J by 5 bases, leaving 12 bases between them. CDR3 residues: CASSLSDVNNEQFF. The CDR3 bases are TGTGCCAGCTCACTCTCCGACGTCAACAATGAGCAGTTCTTC.

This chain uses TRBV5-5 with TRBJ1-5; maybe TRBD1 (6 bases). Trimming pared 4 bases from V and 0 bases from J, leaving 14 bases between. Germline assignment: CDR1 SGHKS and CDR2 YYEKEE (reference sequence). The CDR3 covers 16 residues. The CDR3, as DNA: TGTGCCAGCAGCGCGGGAACAGGGACTAGCAATCAGCCCCAGCATTTT. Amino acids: CASSAGTGTSNQPQHF.

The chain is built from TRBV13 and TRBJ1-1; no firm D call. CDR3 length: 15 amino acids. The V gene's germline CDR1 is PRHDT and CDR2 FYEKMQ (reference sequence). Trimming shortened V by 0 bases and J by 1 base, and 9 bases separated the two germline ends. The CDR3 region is CASSLGLARNTEAFF. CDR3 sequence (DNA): TGTGCCAGCAGCTTAGGATTAGCGAGGAACACTGAAGCTTTCTTT.

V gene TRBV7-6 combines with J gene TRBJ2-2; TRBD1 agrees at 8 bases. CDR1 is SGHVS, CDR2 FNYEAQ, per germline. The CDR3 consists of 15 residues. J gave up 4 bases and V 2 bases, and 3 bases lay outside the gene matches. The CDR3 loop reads CASSLTGTGTGELFF. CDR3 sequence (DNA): TGTGCCAGCAGCTTAACCGGGACAGGCACCGGGGAGCTGTTTTTT.

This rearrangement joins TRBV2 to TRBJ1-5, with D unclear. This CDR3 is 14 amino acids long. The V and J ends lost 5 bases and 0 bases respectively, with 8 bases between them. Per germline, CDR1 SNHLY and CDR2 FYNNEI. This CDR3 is CASSQSYSNQPQHF. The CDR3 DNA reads TGTGCCAGCAGTCAGAGTTATAGCAATCAGCCCCAGCATTTT.

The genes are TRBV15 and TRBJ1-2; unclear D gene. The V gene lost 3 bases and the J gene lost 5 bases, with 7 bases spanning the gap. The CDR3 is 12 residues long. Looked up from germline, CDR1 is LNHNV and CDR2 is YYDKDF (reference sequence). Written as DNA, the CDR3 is TGTGCCACCAGCAGTGCGGAGTATGGCTACACCTTC. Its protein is CATSSAEYGYTF. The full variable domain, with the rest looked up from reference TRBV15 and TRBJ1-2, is DAMVIQNPRYQVTQFGKPVTLSCSQTLNHNVMYWYQQKSSQAPKLLFHYYDKDFNNEADTPDNFQSRRPNTSFCFLDIRSPGLGDTAMYLCATSSAEYGYTFGSGTRLTVV.

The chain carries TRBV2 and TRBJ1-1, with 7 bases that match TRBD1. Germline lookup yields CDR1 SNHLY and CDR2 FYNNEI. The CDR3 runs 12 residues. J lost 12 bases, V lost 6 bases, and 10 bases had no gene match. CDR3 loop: CASSLGQAMTFF. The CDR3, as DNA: TGTGCCAGCAGCCTAGGACAGGCGATGACTTTCTTT.

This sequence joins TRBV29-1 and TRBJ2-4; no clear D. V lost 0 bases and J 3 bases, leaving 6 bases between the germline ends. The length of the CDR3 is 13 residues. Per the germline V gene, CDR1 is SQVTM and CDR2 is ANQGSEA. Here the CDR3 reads CSVEDLYKNIQYF. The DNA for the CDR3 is TGCAGCGTTGAAGATCTCTACAAAAACATTCAGTACTTC.

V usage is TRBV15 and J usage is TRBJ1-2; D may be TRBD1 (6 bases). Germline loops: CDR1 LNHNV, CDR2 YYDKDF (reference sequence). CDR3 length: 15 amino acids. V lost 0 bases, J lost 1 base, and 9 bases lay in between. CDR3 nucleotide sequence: TGTGCCACCAGCAGAGACGGGGACAATAACTATGGCTACACCTTC. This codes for CATSRDGDNNYGYTF.

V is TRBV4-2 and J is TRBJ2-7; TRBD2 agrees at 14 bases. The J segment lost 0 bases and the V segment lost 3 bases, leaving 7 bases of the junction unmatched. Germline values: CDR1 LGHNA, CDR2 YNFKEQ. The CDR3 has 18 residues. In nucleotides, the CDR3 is TGTGCCAGCAGCCACCGGACTAGCGGGAGGCCCCACTCCTACGAGCAGTACTTC. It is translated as CASSHRTSGRPHSYEQYF.

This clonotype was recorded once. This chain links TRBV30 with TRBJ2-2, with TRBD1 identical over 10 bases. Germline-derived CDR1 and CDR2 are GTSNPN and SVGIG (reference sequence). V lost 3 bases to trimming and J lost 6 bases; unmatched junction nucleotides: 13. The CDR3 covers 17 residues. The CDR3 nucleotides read TGTGCCTGGAGCGCGGGGACAGGGGATTGGGGTCCCGGGGAGCTGTTTTTT. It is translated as CAWSAGTGDWGPGELFF.

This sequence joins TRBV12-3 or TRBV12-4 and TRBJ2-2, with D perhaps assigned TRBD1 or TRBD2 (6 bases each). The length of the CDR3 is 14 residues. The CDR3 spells CGIKMYGGIGELFF. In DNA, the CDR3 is TGTGGCATTAAAATGTACGGGGGCATCGGGGAGCTGTTTTTT.

CDR3 sequence: CSASDRAHTGELFF. The CDR3 DNA reads TGCAGTGCTTCGGACAGGGCCCACACCGGGGAGCTGTTTTTT. This sequence joins TRBV20-1 and TRBJ2-2; 8 nucleotides align to TRBD1. This CDR3 region has 14 residues. With 5 bases clipped from V and 3 bases from J, the junction kept 5 bases outside the gene matches. Germline loops: CDR1 DFQATT, CDR2 SNEGSKA (reference sequence).

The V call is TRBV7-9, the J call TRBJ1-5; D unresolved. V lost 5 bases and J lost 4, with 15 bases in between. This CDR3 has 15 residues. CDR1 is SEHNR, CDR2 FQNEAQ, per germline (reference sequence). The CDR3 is CASSPHPDGNQPQHF. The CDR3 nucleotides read TGTGCCAGCAGCCCCCACCCGGACGGGAATCAGCCCCAGCATTTT.

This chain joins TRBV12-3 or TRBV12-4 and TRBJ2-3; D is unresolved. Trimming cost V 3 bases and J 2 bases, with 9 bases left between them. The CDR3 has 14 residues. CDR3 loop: CASSLDTFTDTQYF. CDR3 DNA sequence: TGTGCCAGCAGTTTGGATACGTTCACAGATACGCAGTATTTT.

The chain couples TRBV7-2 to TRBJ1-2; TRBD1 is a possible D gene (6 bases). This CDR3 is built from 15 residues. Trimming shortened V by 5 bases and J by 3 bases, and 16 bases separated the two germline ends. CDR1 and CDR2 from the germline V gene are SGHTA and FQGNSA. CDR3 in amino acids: CASSQGVQGYYGYTF. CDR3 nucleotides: TGTGCCAGCAGCCAAGGAGTACAGGGCTACTATGGCTACACCTTC.

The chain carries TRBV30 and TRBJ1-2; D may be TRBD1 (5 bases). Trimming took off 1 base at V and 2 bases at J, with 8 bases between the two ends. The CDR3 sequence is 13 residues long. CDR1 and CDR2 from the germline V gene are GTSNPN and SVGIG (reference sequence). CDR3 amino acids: CAWSGRGNYGYTF. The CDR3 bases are TGTGCCTGGAGTGGACGGGGGAACTATGGCTACACCTTC.

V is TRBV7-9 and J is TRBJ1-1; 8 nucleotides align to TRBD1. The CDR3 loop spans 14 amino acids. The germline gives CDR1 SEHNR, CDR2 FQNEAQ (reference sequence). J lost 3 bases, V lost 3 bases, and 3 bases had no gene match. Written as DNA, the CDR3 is TGTGCCAGCAGCTTGGACAGGGTGTACACTGAAGCTTTCTTT. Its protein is CASSLDRVYTEAFF.

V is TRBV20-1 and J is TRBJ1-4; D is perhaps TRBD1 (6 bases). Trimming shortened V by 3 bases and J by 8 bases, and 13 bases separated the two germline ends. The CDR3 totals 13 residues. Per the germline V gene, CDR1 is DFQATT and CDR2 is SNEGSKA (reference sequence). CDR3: CSARLTGREKLFF. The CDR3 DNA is TGCAGTGCTAGGTTGACAGGTCGGGAAAAACTGTTTTTT.

The CDR3 sequence: CASSWSEADTQYF. For the CDR3, the DNA is TGTGCCAGCAGCTGGTCGGAGGCAGATACGCAGTATTTT. The genes are TRBV7-9 and TRBJ2-3, with D perhaps TRBD2 (5 bases). Trimming stripped 4 bases from V and 4 bases from J, with 9 bases between. The germline V gene has CDR1 SEHNR and CDR2 FQNEAQ (reference sequence). The CDR3 extends over 13 amino acids.

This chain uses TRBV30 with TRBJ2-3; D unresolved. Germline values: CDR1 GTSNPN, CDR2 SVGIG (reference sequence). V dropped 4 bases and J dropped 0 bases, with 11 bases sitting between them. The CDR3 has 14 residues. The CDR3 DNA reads TGTGCCTGGAAACGCGGTGCTAGCACAGATACGCAGTATTTT. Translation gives CAWKRGASTDTQYF. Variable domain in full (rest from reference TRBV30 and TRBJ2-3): SQTIHQWPATLVQPVGSPLSLECTVEGTSNPNLYWYRQAAGRGLQLLFYSVGIGQISSEVPQNLSASRPQDRQFILSSKKLLLSDSGFYLCAWKRGASTDTQYFGPGTRLTVL.

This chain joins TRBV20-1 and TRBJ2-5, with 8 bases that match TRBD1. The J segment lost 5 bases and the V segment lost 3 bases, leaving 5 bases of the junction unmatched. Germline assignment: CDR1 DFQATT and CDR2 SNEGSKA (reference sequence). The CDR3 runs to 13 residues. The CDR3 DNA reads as TGCAGTGCTAGGGCCAGGGGGCGGGAGACCCAGTACTTC. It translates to CSARARGRETQYF.

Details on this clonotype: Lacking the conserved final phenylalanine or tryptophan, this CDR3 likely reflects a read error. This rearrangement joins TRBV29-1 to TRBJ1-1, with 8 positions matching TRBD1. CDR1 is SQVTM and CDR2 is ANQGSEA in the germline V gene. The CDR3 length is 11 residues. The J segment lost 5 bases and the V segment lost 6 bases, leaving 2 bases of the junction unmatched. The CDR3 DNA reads TGCAGCGTCCGACAGGGGACTGAAGCTTTCTCT. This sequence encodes CSVRQGTEAFS.

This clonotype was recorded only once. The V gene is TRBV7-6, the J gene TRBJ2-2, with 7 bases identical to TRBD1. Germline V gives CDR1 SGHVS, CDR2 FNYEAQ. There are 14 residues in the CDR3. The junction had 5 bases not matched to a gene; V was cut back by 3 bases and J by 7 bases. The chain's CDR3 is CASSLGQLSGELFF. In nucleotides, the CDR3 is TGTGCCAGCAGCTTGGGACAGCTCAGCGGGGAGCTGTTTTTT.

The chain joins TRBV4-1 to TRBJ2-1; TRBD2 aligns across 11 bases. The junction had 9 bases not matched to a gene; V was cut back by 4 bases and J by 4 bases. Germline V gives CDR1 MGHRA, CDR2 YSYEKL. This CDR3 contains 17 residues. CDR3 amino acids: CASSPAPGLADYNEQFF. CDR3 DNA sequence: TGCGCCAGCAGCCCCGCGCCGGGACTAGCGGATTACAATGAGCAGTTCTTC.

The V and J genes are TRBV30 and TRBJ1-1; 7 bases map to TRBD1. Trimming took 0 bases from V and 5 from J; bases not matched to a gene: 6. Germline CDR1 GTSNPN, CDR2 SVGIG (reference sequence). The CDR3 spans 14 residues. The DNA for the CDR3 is TGTGCCTGGAGTGTAAGCCAGGGGGATACTGAAGCTTTCTTT. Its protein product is CAWSVSQGDTEAFF.

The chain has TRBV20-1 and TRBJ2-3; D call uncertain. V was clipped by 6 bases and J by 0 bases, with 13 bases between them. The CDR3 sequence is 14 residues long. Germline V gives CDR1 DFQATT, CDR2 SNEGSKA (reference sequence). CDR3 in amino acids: CSAARTPSTDTQYF. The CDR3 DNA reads TGCAGTGCCGCGCGGACGCCTAGCACAGATACGCAGTATTTT.